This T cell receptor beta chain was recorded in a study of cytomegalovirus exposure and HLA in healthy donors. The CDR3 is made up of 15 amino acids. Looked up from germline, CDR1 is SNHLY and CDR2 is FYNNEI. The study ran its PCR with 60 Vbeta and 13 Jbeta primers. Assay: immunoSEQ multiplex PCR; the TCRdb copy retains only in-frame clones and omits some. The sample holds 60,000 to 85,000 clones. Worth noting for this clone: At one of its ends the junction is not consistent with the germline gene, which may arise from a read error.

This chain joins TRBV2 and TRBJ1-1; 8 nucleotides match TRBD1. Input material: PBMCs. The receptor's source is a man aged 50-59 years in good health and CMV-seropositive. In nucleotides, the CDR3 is TGTGCCAGCACCCAAAGGACAGGGAGAAACACTGAAGATTTCTTT. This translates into CASTQRTGRNTEDFF.